This TCR beta chain was captured in a study of cytomegalovirus exposure and HLA in healthy donors. V lost 3 bases and J 5 bases, leaving 14 bases between the germline ends. CDR3 length: 14 residues. Germline V gives CDR1 SGHRS, CDR2 YFSETQ. The PCR used 60 Vbeta and 13 Jbeta primers. TCRdb's table, derived via immunoSEQ multiplex PCR, lists solely in-frame clones and lacks some. The data contain more than 200,000 clones, around 76% of them seen just once; the ten biggest clones take up around 6%. General study results and limits: An analysis that came later showed most CMV-associated TCR beta chains appearing HLA-restricted.

For this clone: Its target is not known.

The TCR originated in a man aged 35-49 years in good health and CMV-seropositive. The V and J genes are TRBV5-1 and TRBJ1-1; D not resolved. Input material: PBMCs. The CDR3 reads CASSWAHTGTEAFF. CDR3 sequence (DNA): TGCGCCAGCAGCTGGGCTCATACGGGGACTGAAGCTTTCTTT.